Detailed here is one TCR beta chain. In this sample, this clone turned up a few times. There is no known antigen for this receptor. Base qualities are not recorded, but no much larger clone differs from it by a single base. The data belong to a study of blood T cell repertoires in COVID-19 (dated by TCRdb to 2020 to 2021). Looking at the study overall: Collaborator samples came from the United States, Italy and Spain and covered acute and convalescent phases of COVID-19. The material from the prospective study consisted of cDNA or gDNA derived from T cells, B-cell-depleted T cells, or PBMCs. Deeply sampled blood TCRbeta repertoires from subjects exposed to, actively infected with, or recovered from COVID-19 were included in the dataset. The repertoires were made available in a free public database intended to serve as a resource for research on the immune response to SARS-CoV-2. Samples came from the ongoing ImmuneRACE study (first 160 participants) plus 1,254 subjects from 6 global collaborators. Nearly every sample came with metadata listing a de-identified subject ID, COVID-19 status, age in years and sex. Where available, HLA class I and class II types were obtained from metadata supplied by the sample provider rather than from assay-based typing.

The germline V gene provides CDR1 KGHSH and CDR2 LQKENI. From cysteine to phenylalanine, the CDR3 is 17 amino acids long. Only the CDR3 portion is preserved as DNA: 51 bases, with reading frame beginning at the first base. Trimmed from V: 2 bases; trimmed from J: 0 bases; junction bases lacking a gene match: 6. The immunoSEQ Assay, a bias-controlled multiplex PCR, was used to amplify TCRbeta CDR3 regions from genomic DNA. The study's processing was this. Within the assay, amplification of reference gene primers was used to estimate how many nucleated cells each sample contained. To quantify the absolute abundance of each unique TCRbeta CDR3 rearrangement, sequence reads were collapsed and filtered. For each sample, productive Simpson clonality was calculated as the square root of Simpson's diversity index over productive rearrangements. Drawn from immuneACCESS, this table holds only the in-frame rearrangements with V and J called that TCRdb kept. Clones are partly lost; checked studies trace under half to an unresolved V gene and leave the rest unexplained. V and J calls and clone size are as listed in that table; D and trimming were resolved from the DNA. The sample yields 130,000 to 150,000 clones; 84% were counted once. Clones ranked in the top ten supply about 5.8% of the sample.

Study-wide findings and limitations: How much clinical and demographic metadata was included differed by source and by participant, and the metadata was provided uncurated.

Participants in the prospective study were enrolled through a virtual design, were aged about 18 to 89 years, and lived in about 25 United States geographic areas. Cohort assignment in the prospective study relied on participant-reported clinical history from a screening survey and a study questionnaire. Exposed participants were defined as having been in contact with someone with a PCR-confirmed or clinician-diagnosed COVID-19 case within 2 weeks of study entry. Each participant in the prospective study had whole blood, serum and a nasopharyngeal or oropharyngeal swab collected by mobile phlebotomists. Additional blood draws and questionnaires over an approximately 2-month period could optionally be provided by prospective study participants. Before DNA extraction, blood samples from the prospective study were shipped at room temperature or frozen.

The rearranged chain carries TRBV18 and TRBJ2-4; 8 middle bases align to TRBD2. The receptor comes from a woman aged 50 to 60 who had been exposed to COVID-19. Material: PBMCs or T cells enriched from blood (not recorded which). In nucleotides, the sequence is TGTGCCAGCTCACCATTTGTGGCGGGGGGAGCCAAAAACATTCAGTACTTC. This codes for CASSPFVAGGAKNIQYF.